A single sample is the source of the 14 T cell receptor beta chains below, sequenced in a study of cytomegalovirus exposure and HLA in healthy donors. 13 Jbeta primers and 60 Vbeta primers were used for the PCR. TCRdb's copy holds only in-frame clones and misses some; the assay was immunoSEQ multiplex PCR. The profile shows 150,000 to 200,000 clones, about three quarters of them singletons. What was sequenced was PBMCs. Receptors were obtained from a woman aged 50 to 60 in good health and CMV-seropositive.

The rearrangement links TRBV4-2 to TRBJ2-7, with 13 bases matching TRBD2. CDR1 is LGHNA and CDR2 is YNFKEQ in the germline V gene. V dropped 0 bases and J dropped 4; count of bases not matched to a gene: 12. The CDR3 consists of 19 residues. CDR3 loop: CASSQEFSGLAGFGYEQYF. CDR3 coding DNA: TGTGCCAGCAGCCAAGAGTTTTCGGGACTAGCGGGATTCGGTTACGAGCAGTACTTC.

The rearrangement joins TRBV7-2 to TRBJ2-1, with D perhaps TRBD1 (5 bases). The CDR3 sequence is 14 residues long. Trimming left V 1 base short and J 10 bases short, with 14 bases between. Germline CDR1 and CDR2: SGHTA and FQGNSA. The CDR3 DNA reads as TGTGCCAGCAGCTTAGGGGGCCGGAGTGGAGAGCAGTTCTTC. Translated: CASSLGGRSGEQFF.

This clone has more than one count but fewer than ten. This rearrangement joins TRBV30 to TRBJ2-2, with D perhaps matching TRBD1 (5 bases). Looked up from germline, CDR1 is GTSNPN and CDR2 is SVGIG (reference sequence). The CDR3 is 14 amino acids. V dropped 3 bases and J dropped 0 bases, with 8 bases sitting between them. CDR3 bases: TGTGCCTGGAGAGGGGTCGCGAACACCGGGGAGCTGTTTTTT. Encoded protein: CAWRGVANTGELFF.

The rearrangement links TRBV5-5 to TRBJ1-4; D not resolved. V lost 4 bases to trimming and J lost 3 bases, with 16 bases between them. Germline CDR1 reads SGHKS; CDR2 reads YYEKEE (reference sequence). This CDR3 is built from 16 residues. The CDR3, as DNA: TGTGCCAGCAGCCCCGGGGTGATAGACTCTAATGAAAAACTGTTTTTT. Translating it yields CASSPGVIDSNEKLFF. Combining the CDR3 with reference TRBV5-5 and TRBJ1-4 gives the whole variable domain DAGVTQSPTHLIKTRGQQVTLRCSPISGHKSVSWYQQVLGQGPQFIFQYYEKEERGRGNFPDRFSARQFPNYSSELNVNALLLGDSALYLCASSPGVIDSNEKLFFGSGTQLSVL.

This clone was observed once. The chain employs TRBV19 and TRBJ2-1; TRBD1 aligns across 7 bases. After removal of 4 bases from V and 14 bases from J, the junction contained 5 bases not matched to a gene. The CDR3 covers 11 residues. Germline assignment: CDR1 LNHDA and CDR2 SQIVND (reference sequence). CDR3 amino acids: CASSKTGEKFF. The CDR3, as DNA: TGTGCCAGTAGTAAAACAGGGGAGAAGTTCTTC. The full variable domain, rest sourced from reference TRBV19 and TRBJ2-1, is DGGITQSPKYLFRKEGQNVTLSCEQNLNHDAMYWYRQDPGQGLRLIYYSQIVNDFQKGDIAEGYSVSREKKESFPLTVTSAQKNPTAFYLCASSKTGEKFFGPGTRLTVL.

The rearrangement uses TRBV30 and TRBJ2-3; the D is unclear. This CDR3 is built from 14 residues. The germline CDR1 and CDR2 sequences are GTSNPN and SVGIG (reference sequence). V was clipped by 1 base and J by 4 bases, with 12 bases between them. CDR3 nucleotides: TGTGCCTGGAGTGCCCAAACTGCCGCAGATACGCAGTATTTT. Translating it yields CAWSAQTAADTQYF.

The V call is TRBV5-1, the J call TRBJ2-5; D gene uncertain. This CDR3 is built from 11 residues. Germline CDR1 and CDR2: SGHRS and YFSETQ. V shed 2 bases and J shed 3 bases, with 2 bases lying between them. This chain's CDR3 is CASSFKETQYF. The DNA for the CDR3 is TGCGCCAGCAGCTTTAAAGAGACCCAGTACTTC.

The V gene is TRBV5-1, the J gene TRBJ2-3; TRBD2 aligns across 13 bases. The CDR3 has 16 residues. The V and J ends lost 4 bases and 1 base, in that order; junction bases with no gene match: 3. CDR1 SGHRS and CDR2 YFSETQ come from the germline V gene. Written as DNA, the CDR3 is TGCGCCAGCAGCAGGGGACTAGCGGGGCGCACAGATACGCAGTATTTT. Its protein is CASSRGLAGRTDTQYF.

This sequence joins TRBV18 and TRBJ1-1; D may be TRBD1 (5 bases). V lost 2 bases, J lost 6 bases, and 16 bases lay in between. Germline V CDR1 and CDR2: KGHSH, LQKENI. This CDR3 has 15 residues. CDR3 region: CASSPREGRIPEAFF. DNA for the CDR3: TGTGCCAGCTCACCAAGGGAGGGGAGGATCCCTGAAGCTTTCTTT.

This sequence joins TRBV28 and TRBJ1-1, with 7 nucleotides matching TRBD1. V lost 10 bases, J lost 4 bases, and 9 bases stayed unmatched. CDR1 is MDHEN, CDR2 SYDVKM, per germline. There are 13 residues in the CDR3. Here the CDR3 reads CAIQQGIGTEAFF. The CDR3 nucleotides read TGTGCCATTCAACAGGGGATTGGCACTGAAGCTTTCTTT.

This chain links TRBV10-3 with TRBJ1-2; 10 bases fit TRBD1. The CDR3 runs to 15 residues. In germline, CDR1 is ENHRY, CDR2 SYGVKD. Trimming removed 7 bases from V and 7 bases from J; junction bases left unmatched: 12. The CDR3 bases are TGTGCCATCACTCCGGACAGGGGGGGAGAGTTTGGCTACACCTTC. It encodes CAITPDRGGEFGYTF.

CDR3 nucleotide sequence: TGTGCCAGCAGGGAGACAGAGCTAAACGAGCAGTACTTC. It is translated as CASRETELNEQYF. This chain joins TRBV2 and TRBJ2-7; D is perhaps TRBD1 (5 bases). The CDR3 has 13 amino acids. Per the germline V gene, CDR1 is SNHLY and CDR2 is FYNNEI. V was trimmed by 6 bases and J by 5 bases, leaving 14 bases between them.

The chain is built from TRBV19 and TRBJ1-1; TRBD1 might be the D (5 bases). V was shortened by 7 bases and J by 6 bases, with 15 bases between the two germline ends. CDR1 is LNHDA, CDR2 SQIVND, per germline (reference sequence). The CDR3 covers 13 residues. CDR3 in DNA: TGTGCCAGTACCCTAAGGGGAGGGGCTGAAGCTTTCTTT. Residues: CASTLRGGAEAFF.

The CDR3 region has the DNA TGTGCCAGTAGTATAGGAGGGACAATCTCGGATGGCTACACCTTC. Protein sequence: CASSIGGTISDGYTF. The chain carries TRBV19 and TRBJ1-2; TRBD1 might be the D (6 bases). V was shortened by 1 base and J by 6 bases, with 15 bases between the two germline ends. The CDR3 length is 15 residues. CDR1 and CDR2 (germline): LNHDA, SQIVND (reference sequence). Combining the CDR3 with reference TRBV19 and TRBJ1-2 gives the whole variable domain DGGITQSPKYLFRKEGQNVTLSCEQNLNHDAMYWYRQDPGQGLRLIYYSQIVNDFQKGDIAEGYSVSREKKESFPLTVTSAQKNPTAFYLCASSIGGTISDGYTFGSGTRLTVV.